This T cell receptor beta chain emerged from a study of T cell repertoires in cytomegalovirus infection. TCRdb itself ran the reads through MiXCR, one entry per CDR3 protein. The data show fewer than 550,000 distinct CDR3 sequences, approximately 25% seen once. The CDR3 length is 11 residues. V gave up 2 bases and J gave up 13 bases, with 9 bases separating them. In germline, CDR1 is MDHEN, CDR2 SYDVKM. This chain connects TRBV28 to TRBJ2-1; D gene uncertain. What was sequenced was PBMCs. The receptor was derived from a human donor in good health (CMV status not recorded). Some clones in this sample may be carry-over from other donors' samples. The CDR3 DNA reads as TGTGCCAGCAGTTTAGGCCTCGGACAGTTCTTC. Translation: CASSLGLGQFF.